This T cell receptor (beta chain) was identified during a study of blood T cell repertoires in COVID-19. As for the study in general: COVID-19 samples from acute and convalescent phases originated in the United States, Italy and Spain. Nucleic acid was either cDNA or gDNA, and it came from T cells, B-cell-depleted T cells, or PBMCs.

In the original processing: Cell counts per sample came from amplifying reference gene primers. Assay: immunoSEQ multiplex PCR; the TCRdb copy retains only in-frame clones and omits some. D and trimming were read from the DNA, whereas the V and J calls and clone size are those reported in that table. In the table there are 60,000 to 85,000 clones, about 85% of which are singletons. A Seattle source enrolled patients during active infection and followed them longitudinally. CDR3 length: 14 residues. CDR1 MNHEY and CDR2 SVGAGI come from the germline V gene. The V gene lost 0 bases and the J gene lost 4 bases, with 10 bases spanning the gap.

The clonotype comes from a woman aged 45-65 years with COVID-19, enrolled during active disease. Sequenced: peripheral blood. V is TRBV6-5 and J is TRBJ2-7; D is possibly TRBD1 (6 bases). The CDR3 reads CASSYSNRVYEQYF. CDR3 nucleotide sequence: TGTGCCAGCAGTTACTCCAACAGGGTATACGAGCAGTACTTC.